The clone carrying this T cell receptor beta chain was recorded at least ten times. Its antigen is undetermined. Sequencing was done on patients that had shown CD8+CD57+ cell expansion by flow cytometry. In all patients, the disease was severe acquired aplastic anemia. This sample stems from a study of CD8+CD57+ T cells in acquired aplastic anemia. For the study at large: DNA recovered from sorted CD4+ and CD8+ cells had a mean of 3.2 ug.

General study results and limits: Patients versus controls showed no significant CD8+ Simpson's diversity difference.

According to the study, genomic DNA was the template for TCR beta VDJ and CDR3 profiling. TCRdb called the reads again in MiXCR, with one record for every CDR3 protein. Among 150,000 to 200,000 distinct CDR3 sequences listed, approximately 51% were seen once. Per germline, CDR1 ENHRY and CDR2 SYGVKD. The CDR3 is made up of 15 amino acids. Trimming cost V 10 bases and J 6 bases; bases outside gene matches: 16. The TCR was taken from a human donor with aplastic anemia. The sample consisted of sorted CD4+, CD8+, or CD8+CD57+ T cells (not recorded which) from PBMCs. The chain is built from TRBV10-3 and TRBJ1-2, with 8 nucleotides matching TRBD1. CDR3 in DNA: TGTGCCACCCGGGGACCGGACAGGGCAATGGATGGCTACACCTTC. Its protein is CATRGPDRAMDGYTF.